In its sample, the clone carrying this T cell receptor beta chain was seen a few times. Its antigen is not identified. The data derive from a study of identical twins' blood T cells. Study-level results: Each donor's most abundant TCRbeta clonotypes shared more CDR3 sequences with her twin than unrelated donors.

Germline-derived CDR1 and CDR2 are SEHNR and FQNEAQ (reference sequence). Trimming shortened V by 3 bases and J by 6 bases, and 20 bases separated the two germline ends. The CDR3 spans 16 residues. Study processing details: Per-library CDR3 reads ranged 2.2 to 3.6 million; clonotypes, ~95,000 to ~550,000. TCRdb reprocessed the 5' RACE reads via MiXCR and lists one record per CDR3 protein. V and J calls and clone size were set by TCRdb, not the authors. This sample carries 300,000 to 400,000 distinct CDR3 sequences, roughly 27% of them seen once, and the ten largest clones take 6.1%. The chain links TRBV7-9 to TRBJ1-1; a possible D gene is TRBD1 (5 bases). This TCR came from a woman between 18 and 50 years old in good health. Input material: PBMCs. The CDR3 is CASSLSGSSGFPEAFF. DNA of the CDR3: TGTGCCAGCAGCTTGTCAGGGTCCAGTGGCTTTCCTGAAGCTTTCTTT.